One sample yielded the 17 T cell receptor beta chains listed below, sequenced in a study of shared clonotypes between healthy human individuals. The method was immunoSEQ multiplex PCR; TCRdb's version includes in-frame clones alone and lacks a portion of them. Here the sample spans more than 850,000 clones, around 82% being singletons. The sequenced sample was memory CD4+ T cells from PBMCs. Indicated subset: CD45RA-negative fraction. Receptor source: a man younger than 35 in good health. Some clones in this sample may be carry-over from other donors' samples.

The J gene is TRBJ1-2, the V gene TRBV5-4; possible D gene TRBD1, 5 bases. Trimming stripped 1 base from V and 3 bases from J, with 13 bases between. Germline V gene lookup returns CDR1 SGHNT and CDR2 YYREEE (reference sequence). The CDR3 consists of 15 residues. CDR3 loop: CASSLPPGGDYGYTF. Here the CDR3 DNA reads TGTGCCAGCAGCTTGCCCCCGGGGGGGGACTATGGCTACACCTTC. Filled out from reference TRBV5-4 and TRBJ1-2, the complete variable domain reads ETGVTQSPTHLIKTRGQQVTLRCSSQSGHNTVSWYQQALGQGPQFIFQYYREEENGRGNFPPRFSGLQFPNYSSELNVNALELDDSALYLCASSLPPGGDYGYTFGSGTRLTVV.

Turning to this clone: Different DNA sequences within this sample yield the same CDR3. CDR3 residues: CSARGSETQYF. The CDR3 DNA reads as TGCAGTGCTAGAGGGTCGGAGACCCAGTACTTC. The rearrangement joins TRBV20-1 to TRBJ2-5; D is unresolved. The V end lost 1 base, the J end lost 5 bases, and 5 bases lay between the germline ends. CDR1 DFQATT and CDR2 SNEGSKA come from the germline V gene (reference sequence). The CDR3 is made up of 11 amino acids.

This chain connects TRBV5-1 to TRBJ2-7, with 13 bases lining up with TRBD2. The germline V gene has CDR1 SGHRS and CDR2 YFSETQ. V lost 4 bases, J lost 4 bases, and 5 bases stayed unmatched. CDR3 size: 15 residues. The CDR3 DNA reads TGCGCCAGCAGCCCTACTAGCGGGAGGGAGTACGAGCAGTACTTC. Its protein product is CASSPTSGREYEQYF.

The gene calls are TRBV4-2 and TRBJ2-1; D is unresolved. Trimming pared 2 bases from V and 0 bases from J, leaving 14 bases between. The CDR3 length is 17 residues. Germline V gene data show CDR1 as LGHNA and CDR2 as YNFKEQ. CDR3 sequence: CASSQRLLSSSYNEQFF. In DNA form, the CDR3 reads TGTGCCAGCAGCCAAAGATTGCTATCGAGCTCCTACAATGAGCAGTTCTTC.

The chain has TRBV2 and TRBJ1-1; weak D call: TRBD1 (6 bases). Germline CDR1 and CDR2: SNHLY and FYNNEI. This CDR3 has 10 residues. With 7 bases removed from V and 11 bases from J, the gap between germline ends came to 11 bases. The CDR3: CASIEGVAFF. Written as DNA, the CDR3 is TGTGCCAGCATTGAGGGGGTGGCTTTCTTT.

The DNA for the CDR3 is TGTGCCAGCAGTCGAACTAGGAGATCACCGTCACCCAATGAGCAGTTCTTC. The encoded protein is CASSRTRRSPSPNEQFF. The chain combines TRBV27 with TRBJ2-1, with D perhaps matching TRBD2 (5 bases). The V end was cut by 5 bases, the J end by 6 bases, with 23 bases between. There are 17 residues in the CDR3. The germline V gene has CDR1 MNHEY and CDR2 SMNVEV (reference sequence).

The V call is TRBV5-6, the J call TRBJ1-3; D unresolved. The CDR3 is made up of 13 amino acids. Germline lookup yields CDR1 SGHDT and CDR2 YYEEEE. V dropped 3 bases and J dropped 4 bases, with 8 bases sitting between them. CDR3 DNA: TGTGCCAGCAGCTGGACTACCGGAAACACCATATATTTT. This encodes CASSWTTGNTIYF.

The chain carries TRBV18 and TRBJ2-5; D gene unclear. The J call is uncertain, as TRBJ2-7 better fits the DNA end. Germline CDR1 is KGHSH and CDR2 is LQKENI. The CDR3 spans 14 residues. The CDR3 region is CASSPPSQSYEQYF. The CDR3 region has the DNA TGTGCCAGCTCACCACCTTCCCAATCCTACGAGCAGTACTTC.

A note on this clone: Other DNA sequences of this sample code for an identical CDR3. The chain has TRBV28 and TRBJ2-7; 7 bases map to TRBD1. Germline trimming cut 3 bases from V and 0 bases from J; bases unmatched to any gene: 5. This CDR3 spans 15 amino acids. The germline gives CDR1 MDHEN, CDR2 SYDVKM. DNA for the CDR3: TGTGCCAGCAGTTTCGGACAGGCGAGCTCCTACGAGCAGTACTTC. This encodes CASSFGQASSYEQYF.

This clone has just one count. The genes are TRBV28 and TRBJ1-4; the match to TRBD1 covers 7 bases. Germline lookup yields CDR1 MDHEN and CDR2 SYDVKM. The CDR3 is 17 residues long. Trimming removed 6 bases from V and 4 bases from J; junction bases left unmatched: 14. In DNA form, the CDR3 reads TGTGCCAGCAGCCAAGGGGGTGAGACAGGGATTAATGAAAAACTGTTTTTT. Residues: CASSQGGETGINEKLFF.

This chain uses TRBV2 with TRBJ1-4, with D maybe TRBD1 (5 bases). V was pared by 6 bases and J by 4 bases, with 12 bases between. The CDR3 contains 14 residues. Per the germline V gene, CDR1 is SNHLY and CDR2 is FYNNEI. In nucleotides, the CDR3 is TGTGCCAGCAGCCCCGGGACTCTTAATGAAAAACTGTTTTTT. Translation gives CASSPGTLNEKLFF.

V gene TRBV12-5 combines with J gene TRBJ2-1; D might be TRBD2 (5 bases). The length of the CDR3 is 16 residues. The germline V and J ends were trimmed by 1 base and 2 bases, with 12 bases remaining between them. Per germline, CDR1 LGHNT and CDR2 FRNRAP. DNA of the CDR3: TGTGCTAGTGGTTTGGACGGAGCGCGGGCCTACAATGAGCAGTTCTTC. Protein product: CASGLDGARAYNEQFF. Complete variable domain (other parts from reference TRBV12-5 and TRBJ2-1): DARVTQTPRHKVTEMGQEVTMRCQPILGHNTVFWYRQTMMQGLELLAYFRNRAPLDDSGMPKDRFSAEMPDATLATLKIQPSEPRDSAVYFCASGLDGARAYNEQFFGPGTRLTVL.

This clone was counted a few times. The gene calls are TRBV10-2 and TRBJ2-7; 10 bases are a match to TRBD1. Germline V gives CDR1 WSHSY, CDR2 SAAADI. Unmatched junction bases numbered 7, after V lost 5 bases and J lost 3 bases. The CDR3 has 15 residues. CDR3 nucleotide sequence: TGCGCCAGCAGTAGTCGGGACAGGGGCAGCTACGAGCAGTACTTC. Translation gives CASSSRDRGSYEQYF.

The gene calls are TRBV6-1 and TRBJ1-2; D uncertain. V was clipped by 2 bases and J by 4 bases, with 14 bases between them. Germline loops: CDR1 MNHNS, CDR2 SASEGT. This CDR3 spans 15 amino acids. The DNA of the CDR3 is TGTGCCAGCAGTGAACGGTTTGGAAATCCCTATGGCTACACCTTC. Amino acids: CASSERFGNPYGYTF.

This chain joins TRBV28 and TRBJ2-1, with D hard to call. CDR1 MDHEN and CDR2 SYDVKM come from the germline V gene. The CDR3 has 14 amino acids. V dropped 6 bases and J dropped 8 bases, with 17 bases sitting between them. This CDR3 is CASSLMASIYEQFF. The CDR3 region has the DNA TGTGCCAGCAGCCTCATGGCATCTATCTATGAGCAGTTCTTC.

This clone has just a few counts. V gene TRBV25-1 combines with J gene TRBJ2-5; tentatively, D is TRBD2 (5 bases). Germline V CDR1 and CDR2: MGHDK, SYGVNS. The CDR3 runs to 17 residues. Trimming left V 1 base short and J 1 base short, with 16 bases between. CDR3 protein: CASSESSGRRFQETQYF. The CDR3 coding sequence is TGTGCCAGCAGTGAATCGAGCGGACGGAGATTCCAAGAGACCCAGTACTTC.

DNA of the CDR3: TGTGCCAGCAGCTCTTCACTAGCGGGAGTTTTAGATACGCAGTATTTT. Protein: CASSSSLAGVLDTQYF. V and J are TRBV5-6 and TRBJ2-3; TRBD2 aligns across 11 bases. This CDR3 is built from 16 residues. The trim removed 3 bases at V and 5 bases at J, leaving 8 bases unmatched. Germline assignment: CDR1 SGHDT and CDR2 YYEEEE.